Each of the 21 T cell receptor beta chains below was sequenced from the same sample in a study of blood T cell repertoires in COVID-19. Sequenced by immunoSEQ multiplex PCR; TCRdb stores in-frame clones only, minus some. The data show about 170,000 clones, roughly nine tenths seen once. Sequencing was carried out using peripheral blood. These receptor sequences come from a man in his fifties or sixties with acute or convalescent COVID-19.

V usage is TRBV27 and J usage is TRBJ2-7; D uncertain. This CDR3 comprises 13 residues. Germline V gene lookup returns CDR1 MNHEY and CDR2 SMNVEV (reference sequence). V was pared by 5 bases and J by 6 bases, with 14 bases between. Here the CDR3 DNA reads TGTGCCAGCAGTCTAAGTCCTAGAGGCGAGCAGTACTTC. Translation: CASSLSPRGEQYF.

The genes are TRBV5-1 and TRBJ2-3; 10 bases fit TRBD1. Germline values: CDR1 SGHRS, CDR2 YFSETQ. The CDR3 sequence is 17 residues long. With 0 bases clipped from V and 1 base from J, the junction kept 5 bases outside the gene matches. CDR3 amino acids: CASSLARTGGRTDTQYF. The CDR3 DNA is TGCGCCAGCAGCTTGGCCCGGACAGGGGGACGCACAGATACGCAGTATTTT.

The chain links TRBV7-8 to TRBJ2-5; 14 bases are a match to TRBD2. With 6 bases clipped from V and 3 bases from J, the junction kept 6 bases outside the gene matches. Germline assignment: CDR1 SGHVS and CDR2 FQNEAQ. The CDR3 sequence is 16 residues long. The CDR3 reads CASRSGTSGGKETQYF. The CDR3 region has the DNA TGTGCCAGCAGGTCTGGGACTAGCGGGGGTAAAGAGACCCAGTACTTC. Using reference TRBV7-8 and TRBJ2-5 for the parts outside the CDR3, the full variable domain is GAGVSQSPRYKVAKRGQDVALRCDPISGHVSLFWYQQALGQGPEFLTYFQNEAQLDKSGLPSDRFFAERPEGSVSTLKIQRTQQEDSAVYLCASRSGTSGGKETQYFGPGTRLLVL.

The V call is TRBV30, the J call TRBJ1-4; possible D gene TRBD1, 5 bases. Germline V gene data show CDR1 as GTSNPN and CDR2 as SVGIG (reference sequence). V gave up 3 bases and J gave up 6 bases, with 14 bases separating them. The CDR3 totals 14 residues. CDR3: CAWSHRTPDEKLFF. The CDR3 DNA is TGTGCCTGGAGCCACAGGACACCAGATGAAAAACTGTTTTTT.

Concerning this clone itself: The same CDR3 also results from other DNA sequences found in this sample. The chain employs TRBV5-5 and TRBJ1-5; 10 bases are a match to TRBD1. Unmatched junction bases numbered 3, after V lost 4 bases and J lost 2 bases. The CDR3 loop spans 15 amino acids. Germline-derived CDR1 and CDR2 are SGHKS and YYEKEE (reference sequence). The CDR3 region is CASSLGTGGNQPQHF. The CDR3 DNA is TGTGCCAGCAGCCTCGGGACAGGGGGCAATCAGCCCCAGCATTTT.

This clone occurred once. V gene TRBV6-5 combines with J gene TRBJ1-6, with 9 nucleotides matching TRBD1. Looked up from germline, CDR1 is MNHEY and CDR2 is SVGAGI. This CDR3 spans 14 amino acids. V was pared by 7 bases and J by 5 bases, with 3 bases of the junction left unmatched. The CDR3 here is CASNGQGNNSPLHF. In DNA form, the CDR3 reads TGTGCCAGCAATGGACAGGGGAATAATTCACCCCTCCACTTT.

V is TRBV5-6 and J is TRBJ1-3; D is perhaps TRBD1 (6 bases). The germline V gene has CDR1 SGHDT and CDR2 YYEEEE. The CDR3 length is 16 residues. The ends were cut back, 4 bases at V and 8 bases at J, with 22 bases in the middle. CDR3 sequence reads: CASSPPGPGQKHTIYF. The CDR3 coding sequence is TGTGCCAGCAGCCCTCCCGGTCCCGGACAGAAACACACCATATATTTT.

Remarks on this clone: The germline gene is not matched at one end of the junction; a read error may be the cause. The chain is built from TRBV29-1 and TRBJ1-1; weak D call: TRBD1 (5 bases). CDR3 size: 11 residues. The germline gives CDR1 SQVTM, CDR2 ANQGSEA. CDR3 DNA sequence: TGCAGCGTTGAAGACCGGACACGGGTCCTTTTT. Translation gives CSVEDRTRVLF.

CDR3 sequence (DNA): TGTGCCAGCAGCTTGATGGGGAGGGATAGCAATCAGCCCCAGCATTTT. Translating gives CASSLMGRDSNQPQHF. The V call is TRBV5-6, the J call TRBJ1-5; D gene unclear. V was trimmed by 1 base and J by 0 bases, leaving 11 bases between them. CDR1 is SGHDT and CDR2 is YYEEEE in the germline V gene. CDR3 length: 16 residues.

The genes are TRBV30 and TRBJ1-5; unclear D gene. Germline loops: CDR1 GTSNPN, CDR2 SVGIG (reference sequence). The CDR3 is 14 amino acids. Trimming took 2 bases from V and 3 from J, leaving 11 bases between them. The CDR3 sequence: CAWSLGLDNQPQHF. CDR3 sequence (DNA): TGTGCCTGGAGTTTGGGTCTAGACAATCAGCCCCAGCATTTT. The full variable domain, rest sourced from reference TRBV30 and TRBJ1-5, is SQTIHQWPATLVQPVGSPLSLECTVEGTSNPNLYWYRQAAGRGLQLLFYSVGIGQISSEVPQNLSASRPQDRQFILSSKKLLLSDSGFYLCAWSLGLDNQPQHFGDGTRLSIL.

V and J are TRBV23-1 and TRBJ2-7; tentative D call: TRBD1 (6 bases). TRBV23-1 falls under the ORF class, with uncertain function. The length of the CDR3 is 15 residues. Trimming stripped 0 bases from V and 5 bases from J, with 14 bases between. CDR3 sequence reads: CASSQSSAGENEQYV. The CDR3, as DNA: TGCGCCAGCAGTCAATCTTCGGCAGGGGAAAACGAGCAGTACGTC.

The V call is TRBV15, the J call TRBJ2-5, with 11 nucleotides matching TRBD2. The CDR3 is 16 residues long. V lost 1 base and J lost 4; bases outside the gene matches: 5. The germline V gene encodes CDR1 LNHNV and CDR2 YYDKDF (reference sequence). The CDR3 nucleotides read TGTGCCACCAGCAGAGTTATGACTAGCGGGGTAGAGACCCAGTACTTC. Its protein is CATSRVMTSGVETQYF. Drawing the rest from reference TRBV15 and TRBJ2-5, the complete variable domain is DAMVIQNPRYQVTQFGKPVTLSCSQTLNHNVMYWYQQKSSQAPKLLFHYYDKDFNNEADTPDNFQSRRPNTSFCFLDIRSPGLGDTAMYLCATSRVMTSGVETQYFGPGTRLLVL.

The chain carries TRBV24-1 and TRBJ2-7, with D perhaps matching TRBD1 (6 bases). The CDR3 runs to 14 residues. Germline CDR1 KGHDR, CDR2 SFDVKD. Trimming took off 5 bases at V and 0 bases at J, with 10 bases between the two ends. CDR3 nucleotide sequence: TGTGCCACCAGTGTTGGGACATTCTCCTACGAGCAGTACTTC. This gives the protein CATSVGTFSYEQYF.

The J gene is TRBJ1-3, the V gene TRBV18, with D hard to call. CDR1 is KGHSH and CDR2 is LQKENI in the germline V gene. The V gene lost 1 base and the J gene lost 2 bases, with 6 bases spanning the gap. This CDR3 comprises 14 residues. The CDR3 sequence is CASSPQRAGNTIYF. The DNA for the CDR3 is TGTGCCAGCTCACCACAGAGGGCTGGAAACACCATATATTTT. Supplemented by reference TRBV18 and TRBJ1-3, the full variable domain reads NAGVMQNPRHLVRRRGQEARLRCSPMKGHSHVYWYRQLPEEGLKFMVYLQKENIIDESGMPKERFSAEFPKEGPSILRIQQVVRGDSAAYFCASSPQRAGNTIYFGEGSWLTVV.

The chain combines TRBV19 with TRBJ2-2, with a possible D match to TRBD1 (6 bases). CDR1 is LNHDA, CDR2 SQIVND, per germline (reference sequence). There are 17 residues in the CDR3. The V gene lost 7 bases and the J gene lost 3 bases, with 21 bases spanning the gap. The CDR3 is CASKYPRGRRDTGELFF. CDR3 bases: TGTGCCAGTAAATACCCCAGGGGTCGGCGCGACACCGGGGAGCTGTTTTTT. The entire variable domain, with the rest obtained from reference TRBV19 and TRBJ2-2, is as follows: DGGITQSPKYLFRKEGQNVTLSCEQNLNHDAMYWYRQDPGQGLRLIYYSQIVNDFQKGDIAEGYSVSREKKESFPLTVTSAQKNPTAFYLCASKYPRGRRDTGELFFGEGSRLTVL.

V and J are TRBV29-1 and TRBJ1-2; D call uncertain. CDR3 length equals 12 residues. Between the trimmed V and J ends, which lost 3 bases and 8 bases, there was a span of 13 bases. Germline values: CDR1 SQVTM, CDR2 ANQGSEA. CDR3 coding DNA: TGCAGCGTTGATGTGTTAGAGGGCGGCTACACCTTC. It yields the protein CSVDVLEGGYTF.

The genes are TRBV7-9 and TRBJ1-6; 8 positions agree with TRBD1. Germline CDR1 is SEHNR and CDR2 is FQNEAQ (reference sequence). The CDR3 totals 15 residues. J lost 10 bases, V lost 4 bases, and 9 bases had no gene match. The DNA of the CDR3 is TGTGCCAGCAGCTCACAGGGGGACAGAAGGTCACCCCTCCACTTT. Translation gives CASSSQGDRRSPLHF.

The chain links TRBV28 to TRBJ2-7; tentatively, D is TRBD1 (5 bases). This CDR3 spans 13 amino acids. Trimming removed 6 bases from V and 1 base from J, with 10 bases in between. Germline V gene sequence: CDR1 MDHEN, CDR2 SYDVKM. The CDR3 here is CASRAGISYEQYF. CDR3 DNA: TGTGCCAGCAGGGCAGGGATTTCCTACGAGCAGTACTTC.

V gene TRBV6-2 or TRBV6-3 combines with J gene TRBJ1-4; 9 bases are a match to TRBD1. The CDR3 is made up of 16 amino acids. Germline V gene data show CDR1 as MNHEY and CDR2 as SVGEGT. V was clipped by 4 bases and J by 6 bases; unmatched bases: 9. The DNA of the CDR3 is TGTGCCAGCAGTTCACCATCGGGACAGGGTGATGAAAAACTGTTTTTT. This codes for CASSSPSGQGDEKLFF.

This chain links TRBV18 with TRBJ1-2; D possibly corresponds to TRBD1 (5 bases). The CDR3 consists of 15 residues. With 2 bases removed from V and 0 bases from J, the gap between germline ends came to 10 bases. Looked up from germline, CDR1 is KGHSH and CDR2 is LQKENI. Here the CDR3 reads CASSPGGVANYGYTF. CDR3 bases: TGTGCCAGCTCACCAGGGGGGGTAGCTAACTATGGCTACACCTTC.

CDR3 sequence: CASSGGLAGVEQYF. The CDR3 DNA is TGTGCCAGCAGTGGAGGACTAGCGGGAGTGGAGCAGTACTTC. The chain carries TRBV27 and TRBJ2-7, with 13 bases that match TRBD2. With V trimmed by 5 bases and J by 7 bases, 5 bases remained unmatched. CDR3 length: 14 residues. The germline V gene encodes CDR1 MNHEY and CDR2 SMNVEV (reference sequence).